A single sample is the source of the 20 T cell receptor beta chains below, sequenced in a study of blood T cell repertoires in COVID-19. Sequencing was performed with immunoSEQ multiplex PCR; in TCRdb, only in-frame clones are kept and a portion is missing. The table has 100,000 to 150,000 clones, 80% to 90% seen once. The sequenced material came from peripheral blood. The receptors were gathered from a human donor in a cohort sampled during active COVID-19.

J is TRBJ2-5 and V is TRBV3-1 (or the pseudogene TRBV3-2); 9 nucleotides agree with TRBD2. This CDR3 region has 17 residues. The germline CDR1 and CDR2 sequences are LGHDT and YNNKEL (reference sequence). With V trimmed by 0 bases and J by 2 bases, 7 bases remained unmatched. As DNA, the CDR3 is TGTGCCAGCAGCCAAGATACTAGCGGGTTACATCAAGAGACCCAGTACTTC. Encoded protein: CASSQDTSGLHQETQYF.

The chain links TRBV7-2 to TRBJ1-4; TRBD1 aligns across 7 bases. Looked up from germline, CDR1 is SGHTA and CDR2 is FQGNSA. The CDR3 is made up of 15 amino acids. With V trimmed by 5 bases and J by 4 bases, 7 bases remained unmatched. CDR3 DNA sequence: TGTGCCAGCAGCGCAAGACAGGGTATTAATGAAAAACTGTTTTTT. It is translated as CASSARQGINEKLFF.

The genes are TRBV7-9 and TRBJ2-1, with D perhaps matching TRBD1 (6 bases). This CDR3 spans 15 amino acids. Deletions cut 7 bases from V and 4 bases from J, with 17 bases between. Germline CDR1 and CDR2: SEHNR and FQNEAQ (reference sequence). CDR3 nucleotides: TGTGCCAGCAACATGGCAAGGGGGATATACAATGAGCAGTTCTTC. It codes for CASNMARGIYNEQFF.

This clone was counted ten times or more. J is TRBJ2-7 and V is TRBV4-2; 8 bases are shared with TRBD2. Trimming took 1 base from V and 1 from J; bases not matched to a gene: 12. The CDR3 totals 18 residues. Per the germline V gene, CDR1 is LGHNA and CDR2 is YNFKEQ. The DNA for the CDR3 is TGTGCCAGCAGCCAAGTTCATGGAATAGCGGGGATGTCCTACGAGCAGTACTTC. Amino acid sequence: CASSQVHGIAGMSYEQYF.

This clone occurred a few times. The chain joins TRBV6-5 to TRBJ1-3; possible D gene TRBD1, 5 bases. V lost 2 bases and J lost 2, with 10 bases in between. The CDR3 spans 15 residues. CDR1 and CDR2 (germline): MNHEY, SVGAGI. The DNA of the CDR3 is TGTGCCAGCAGTTACAGGGGAATGGCTGGAAACACCATATATTTT. This translates into CASSYRGMAGNTIYF.

The V call is TRBV3-1 (or the pseudogene TRBV3-2), the J call TRBJ2-5; D might be TRBD1 (5 bases). The V end lost 1 base, the J end lost 2 bases, and 14 bases lay between the germline ends. Germline CDR1 LGHDT, CDR2 YNNKEL (reference sequence). The CDR3 extends over 16 amino acids. The CDR3 loop is CASSQGGRVPQETQYF. Written as DNA, the CDR3 is TGTGCCAGCAGCCAAGGAGGCAGGGTACCTCAAGAGACCCAGTACTTC.

The V gene is TRBV3-1 (or the pseudogene TRBV3-2), the J gene TRBJ1-4; D is possibly TRBD1 (5 bases). CDR1 LGHDT and CDR2 YNNKEL come from the germline V gene (reference sequence). V lost 3 bases and J lost 8, with 13 bases in between. The CDR3 covers 14 residues. CDR3 nucleotide sequence: TGTGCCAGCAGCCATAATTCGCAGGGCGAAAAACTGTTTTTT. Its translation: CASSHNSQGEKLFF.

In its sample, this clone was seen once. The chain combines TRBV19 with TRBJ1-5; 7 nucleotides match TRBD1. Germline CDR1 reads LNHDA; CDR2 reads SQIVND (reference sequence). The ends lost 5 bases at V and 9 bases at J; junction bases unmatched: 10. CDR3 length equals 14 residues. The CDR3 DNA sequence: TGTGCCAGTAGTCTCGGACAGGCGGGATCGCCCCAGCATTTT. This sequence encodes CASSLGQAGSPQHF.

V gene TRBV6-1 combines with J gene TRBJ1-6; D is unclear. The V gene's germline CDR1 is MNHNS and CDR2 SASEGT. The CDR3 covers 16 residues. Trimming took off 0 bases at V and 8 bases at J, with 14 bases between the two ends. CDR3 amino acids: CASSEARAVGHSPLHF. DNA for the CDR3: TGTGCCAGCAGTGAAGCGAGGGCAGTGGGTCATTCACCCCTCCACTTT.

V and J are TRBV18 and TRBJ2-2, with 8 bases identical to TRBD2. Germline V CDR1 and CDR2: KGHSH, LQKENI. With 0 bases clipped from V and 6 bases from J, the junction kept 0 bases outside the gene matches. The CDR3 consists of 14 residues. The DNA for the CDR3 is TGTGCCAGCTCACCACCCGGGGGGGCCGGGGAGCTGTTTTTT. It yields the protein CASSPPGGAGELFF.

The V call is TRBV24-1, the J call TRBJ2-1; TRBD2 matches 12 bases. CDR1 and CDR2 (germline): KGHDR, SFDVKD. Germline trimming cut 4 bases from V and 8 bases from J; bases unmatched to any gene: 2. The CDR3 extends over 14 amino acids. The CDR3 region has the DNA TGTGCCACCAGTGAGCGGACTAGCGGGGATGAGCAGTTCTTC. Amino acids: CATSERTSGDEQFF.

Of note for this clone: A read error may produce the germline difference seen at one junction end. The J gene is TRBJ1-6, the V gene TRBV15, with D maybe TRBD1 (5 bases). Germline values: CDR1 LNHNV, CDR2 YYDKDF (reference sequence). CDR3 length equals 14 residues. The DNA of the CDR3 is TGTGCCACCCGCAGCGGGGGTCATAATTCACCCCTCCACTTT. Its protein is CATRSGGHNSPLHF.

The chain couples TRBV3-1 (or the pseudogene TRBV3-2) to TRBJ2-5, with a weak D call TRBD1 (6 bases). V was pared by 4 bases and J by 5 bases, with 11 bases between. This CDR3 comprises 13 residues. Germline CDR1 is LGHDT and CDR2 is YNNKEL (reference sequence). This chain's CDR3 is CASSRGQRETQYF. DNA of the CDR3: TGTGCCAGCAGCCGCGGACAGAGGGAGACCCAGTACTTC.

V usage is TRBV7-2 and J usage is TRBJ1-2, with 7 nucleotides matching TRBD1. The junction had 14 bases not matched to a gene; V was cut back by 1 base and J by 6 bases. The CDR3 has 17 residues. CDR1 is SGHTA and CDR2 is FQGNSA in the germline V gene. CDR3 region: CASSLGSSLGQADGYTF. DNA of the CDR3: TGTGCCAGCAGCTTAGGATCGTCACTCGGACAGGCAGATGGCTACACCTTC.

V usage is TRBV5-1 and J usage is TRBJ2-5, with TRBD2 matching 10 bases. J gave up 1 base and V 2 bases, and 5 bases lay outside the gene matches. Germline V gives CDR1 SGHRS, CDR2 YFSETQ. The CDR3 spans 16 residues. CDR3 DNA: TGCGCCAGCAGCTTAATAGCGGGGGGCCTCCAAGAGACCCAGTACTTC. It translates to CASSLIAGGLQETQYF.

This sequence joins TRBV3-1 (or the pseudogene TRBV3-2) and TRBJ2-7; D not resolved. Per the germline V gene, CDR1 is LGHDT and CDR2 is YNNKEL (reference sequence). Trimming took off 2 bases at V and 1 base at J, with 9 bases between the two ends. The length of the CDR3 is 14 residues. Written as DNA, the CDR3 is TGTGCCAGCAGCCAACAGACAAATTCCTACGAGCAGTACTTC. It yields the protein CASSQQTNSYEQYF.

The chain joins TRBV5-1 to TRBJ2-5; 12 bases line up with TRBD2. Germline CDR1 is SGHRS and CDR2 is YFSETQ. The CDR3 is 15 residues long. Trimming at V came to 4 bases and at J to 5 bases, leaving 6 bases not matched to a gene. The CDR3 DNA is TGCGCCAGCAGCCCTAGCGGGGGGGCCCAGGAGACCCAGTACTTC. This codes for CASSPSGGAQETQYF.

The rearrangement links TRBV10-3 to TRBJ2-4; possible D gene TRBD2, 5 bases. V was cut by 4 bases and J by 0 bases, with 16 bases left in between. Germline V gene data show CDR1 as ENHRY and CDR2 as SYGVKD. CDR3 size: 17 residues. CDR3 region: CAISAGVGSGAKNIQYF. The CDR3 DNA reads as TGTGCCATCAGTGCCGGGGTGGGGTCCGGAGCCAAAAACATTCAGTACTTC.

This chain joins TRBV10-1 and TRBJ2-1; maybe TRBD1 (5 bases). Germline assignment: CDR1 WNHNN and CDR2 SYGVQD (reference sequence). The CDR3 covers 14 residues. The V and J ends lost 2 bases and 6 bases respectively, with 11 bases between them. The CDR3 nucleotides are TGCGCCAGCAGTGAGGGCCCAGGGATCAATGAGCAGTTCTTC. Translated: CASSEGPGINEQFF.

The chain has TRBV2 and TRBJ2-5; 7 bases map to TRBD1. Trimming removed 5 bases from V and 2 bases from J; junction bases left unmatched: 11. Germline CDR1 is SNHLY and CDR2 is FYNNEI. CDR3 size: 16 residues. In DNA, the CDR3 is TGTGCCAGCAGTCCATTTTTGACAGGGAATCAAGAGACCCAGTACTTC. It is translated as CASSPFLTGNQETQYF.